This TCR beta chain originates from a study of blood T cell repertoires in COVID-19. Across the whole study: The cDNA or gDNA used as material had been derived from T cells, B-cell-depleted T cells, or PBMCs.

Living in roughly 25 US areas, the participants were between roughly 18 and 90 years of age. CDR3 length equals 16 residues. Germline assignment: CDR1 SGHRS and CDR2 YFSETQ. V lost 4 bases and J lost 0, with 16 bases in between. Generated by immunoSEQ multiplex PCR, the TCRdb table keeps only in-frame clones and is missing some. The sample shows 290,000 or so clones, about four fifths of them seen only once. There are a few counts of this clone. The material sequenced was PBMCs or T cells enriched from blood (not recorded which). This sequence was found in a man aged 40-49 years who had been exposed to COVID-19. This sequence joins TRBV5-1 and TRBJ1-1, with D uncertain. CDR3 sequence reads: CASSPYRGFLNTEAFF. The CDR3 bases are TGCGCCAGCAGCCCTTATCGGGGTTTCCTGAACACTGAAGCTTTCTTT.